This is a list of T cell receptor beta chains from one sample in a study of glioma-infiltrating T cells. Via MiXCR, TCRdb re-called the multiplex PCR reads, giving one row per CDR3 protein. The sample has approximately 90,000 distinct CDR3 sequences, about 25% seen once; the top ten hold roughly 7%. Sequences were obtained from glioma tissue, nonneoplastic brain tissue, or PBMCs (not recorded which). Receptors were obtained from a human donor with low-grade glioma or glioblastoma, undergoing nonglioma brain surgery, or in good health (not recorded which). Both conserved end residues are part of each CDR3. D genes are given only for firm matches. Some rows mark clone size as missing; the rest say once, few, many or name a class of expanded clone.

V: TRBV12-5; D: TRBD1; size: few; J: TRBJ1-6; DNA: TGTGCTAGTGGTTCCCGGACAGGGAAATTT; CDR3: CASGSRTGKF
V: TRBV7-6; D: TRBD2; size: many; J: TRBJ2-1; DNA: TGTGCCAGCAGTAGAGGACTAGCGGGATCCAAGGGACAGTTCTTC; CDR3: CASSRGLAGSKGQFF
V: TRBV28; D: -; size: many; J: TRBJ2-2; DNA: TGTGCCAGCAGTTTAAAGGGGATCGGGTCCGGGGAGCTGTTTTTT; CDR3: CASSLKGIGSGELFF
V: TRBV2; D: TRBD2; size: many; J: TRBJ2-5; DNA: TGTGCCAGCAGTCCACACACAGGACTAGCTACAGAGACCCAGTACTTC; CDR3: CASSPHTGLATETQYF
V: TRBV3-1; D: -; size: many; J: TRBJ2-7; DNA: TGTGCCAGCAGCCAAGATCTGACTAGTCTAACCTACGAGCAGTACTTC; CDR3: CASSQDLTSLTYEQYF
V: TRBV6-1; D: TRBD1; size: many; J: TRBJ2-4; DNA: TGTGCCAGCAGCCGCAGGGGGTTCGACATTCAGTACTTC; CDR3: CASSRRGFDIQYF
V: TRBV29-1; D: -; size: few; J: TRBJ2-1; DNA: TGCAGCGTTGGAGATTCTAGAGTGTCCTACAATGAGCAGTTCTTC; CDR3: CSVGDSRVSYNEQFF
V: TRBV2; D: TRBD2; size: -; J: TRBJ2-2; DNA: TGTGCCAGCAGGAGCCGACTAGCGGGAGCAGGCGGGGAGCTGTTTTTT; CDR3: CASRSRLAGAGGELFF
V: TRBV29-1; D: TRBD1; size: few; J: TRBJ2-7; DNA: TGCAGCGTTGAAGATATCCACGGGCAGGGGGCGTTAGGAGAGCAGTACTTC; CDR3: CSVEDIHGQGALGEQYF
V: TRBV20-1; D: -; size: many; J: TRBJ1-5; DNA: TGCAGTGCTAGAGATCCCTCTTTACCTGGGAGCAATCAGCCCCAGCATTTT; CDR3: CSARDPSLPGSNQPQHF
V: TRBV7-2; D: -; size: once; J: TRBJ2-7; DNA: -; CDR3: CASSFYICSAGRTYEQYF
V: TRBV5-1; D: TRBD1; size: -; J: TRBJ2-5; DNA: TGCGCCAGCAGCTCCGAGGGGGCAAGGAGACAAGAGACCCAGTACTTC; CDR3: CASSSEGARRQETQYF
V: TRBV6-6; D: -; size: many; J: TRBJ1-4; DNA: TGTGCCAGCAGTTACCAGAGGGATAATGAAAAACTGTTTTTT; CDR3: CASSYQRDNEKLFF
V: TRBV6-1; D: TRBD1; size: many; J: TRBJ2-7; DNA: TGTGCCAGCAGTTCGGACAGGGGATCCACCTACGAGCAGTACTTC; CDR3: CASSSDRGSTYEQYF
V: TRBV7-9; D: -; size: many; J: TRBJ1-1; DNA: TGTGCCAGCAGCTTAGACGGTGGGAACACTGAAGCTTTCTTT; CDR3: CASSLDGGNTEAFF
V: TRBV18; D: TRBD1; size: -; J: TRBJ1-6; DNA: TGTGCCAGCCACGGGACAGGGATTTCACCCCTCAACTTT; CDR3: CASHGTGISPLNF
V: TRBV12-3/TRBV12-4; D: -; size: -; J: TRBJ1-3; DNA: TGTGCCAGCAGTTTTAGAGGACAGCTCGGAAACACCATATATTTT; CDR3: CASSFRGQLGNTIYF
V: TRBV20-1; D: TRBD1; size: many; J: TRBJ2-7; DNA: TGCAGTGCGTACGGACTTACAGGGACAGCTGCATACGAGCAGTACTTC; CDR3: CSAYGLTGTAAYEQYF
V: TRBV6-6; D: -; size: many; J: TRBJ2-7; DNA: TGTGCCAGCAGTTACAAGTTTGACAGCTCCTACGAGCAGTACTTC; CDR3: CASSYKFDSSYEQYF
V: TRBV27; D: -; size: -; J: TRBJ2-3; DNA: TGTGCCAGCAGTTTAGGGGGAAAGACAGATACGCAGTATTTT; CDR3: CASSLGGKTDTQYF
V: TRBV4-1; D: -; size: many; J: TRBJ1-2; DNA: TGCGCCAGCAGCCAAGAGGGCAGGGGTAATGGCTACACCTTC; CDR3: CASSQEGRGNGYTF
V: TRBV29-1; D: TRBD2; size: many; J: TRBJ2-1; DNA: TGCAGCGTTGGGTCACTAGCGGGGGGTCCCAATGAGCAGTTCTTC; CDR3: CSVGSLAGGPNEQFF
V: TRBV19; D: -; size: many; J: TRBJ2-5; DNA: TGTGCCACGCGTCAGGGGTTACAAGAGACCCAGTACTTC; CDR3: CATRQGLQETQYF
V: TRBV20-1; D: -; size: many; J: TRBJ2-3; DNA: TGCAGTGCTAGAGATTCTTGGAAGGGAACAGATACGCAGTATTTT; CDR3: CSARDSWKGTDTQYF
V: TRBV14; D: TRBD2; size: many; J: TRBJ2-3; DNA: TGTGCCAGCAGTCTTTTCGCTAGCGGAGACACAGATACGCAGTATTTT; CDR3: CASSLFASGDTDTQYF
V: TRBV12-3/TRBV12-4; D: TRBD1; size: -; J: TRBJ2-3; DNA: TGTGCCAGCAAAAGGCCGGGACAGGGAATTCGTACGCAGTATTTT; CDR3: CASKRPGQGIRTQYF
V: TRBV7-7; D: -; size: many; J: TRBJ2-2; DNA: TGTGCCAGCAGCTTAACAGGGACCGGGGAGCTGTTTTTT; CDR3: CASSLTGTGELFF
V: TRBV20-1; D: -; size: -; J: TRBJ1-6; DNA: TGCAGTGCTACACGAGGCAGTGACCATCAGCCCACCCTCCACTTT; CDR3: CSATRGSDHQPTLHF
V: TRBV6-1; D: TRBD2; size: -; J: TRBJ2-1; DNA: TGTGCCAGCAACGACATAGGACGAGCGGGAACATACAATGAGCAGTTCTTC; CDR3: CASNDIGRAGTYNEQFF
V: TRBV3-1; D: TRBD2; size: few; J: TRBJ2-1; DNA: TGTGCCAGCAGCCAACTAGCGGGAGTTAACAATGAGCAGTTCTTC; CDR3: CASSQLAGVNNEQFF
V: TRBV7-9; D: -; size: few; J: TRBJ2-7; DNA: TGTGCCAGCAGCTCTAACTACGAGCAGTACTTC; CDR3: CASSSNYEQYF
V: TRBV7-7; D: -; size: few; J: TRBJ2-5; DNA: TGTGCCAGCAGCTCGGGACGAGCAGGGGTAGAGACCCAGTACTTC; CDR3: CASSSGRAGVETQYF
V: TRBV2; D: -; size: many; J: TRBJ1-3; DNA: TGTGCCAGCCAAGGGGGAACCTACAGAAACACCATATATTTT; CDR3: CASQGGTYRNTIYF
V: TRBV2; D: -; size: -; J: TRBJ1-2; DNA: TGTGCCAGCAGTAGGAGGTACGAGGGGGATGGCTACACCTTC; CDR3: CASSRRYEGDGYTF
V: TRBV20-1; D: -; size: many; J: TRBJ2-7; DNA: TGCAGTGCTAGAATCCAAAAGGGGGTTGGCTACGAGCAGTACTTC; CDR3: CSARIQKGVGYEQYF
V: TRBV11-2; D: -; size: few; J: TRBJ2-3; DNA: TGTGCCAGCAGGGACGTAAAAAAATGGGGAGATACGCAGTATTTT; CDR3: CASRDVKKWGDTQYF
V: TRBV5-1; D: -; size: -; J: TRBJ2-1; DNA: TGCGCCAGCAGCTTGACACCTCCAGGTAGCTCCTACAATGAGCAGTTCTTC; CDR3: CASSLTPPGSSYNEQFF
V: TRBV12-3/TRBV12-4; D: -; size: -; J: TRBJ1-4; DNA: TGTGCCAGCAGCTCCAGCGACTACAGCGCAACTAATGAAAAACTGTTTTTT; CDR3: CASSSSDYSATNEKLFF
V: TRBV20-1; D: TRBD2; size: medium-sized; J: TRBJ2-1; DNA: TGCAGTGCTAGAGTTCAAGCGGGAGGCTTAAGCGATGAGCAGTTCTTC; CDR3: CSARVQAGGLSDEQFF
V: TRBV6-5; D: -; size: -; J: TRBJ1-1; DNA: TGTGCCAGCAGTTACTTGAGGTATGGGATAAACAGGGAAGCGAACACTGAAGCTTTCTTT; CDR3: CASSYLRYGINREANTEAFF
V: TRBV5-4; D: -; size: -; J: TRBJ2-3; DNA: TGTGCCAGCAGCTTGCGCGAACTAGGACGTTTGGATACGCAGTATTTT; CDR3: CASSLRELGRLDTQYF